Below are 29 T cell receptor beta chains sequenced from a single sample in a study of CD8+CD57+ T cells in acquired aplastic anemia. For CDR3 and TCR beta VDJ profiling, genomic DNA was the template used. Each CDR3 protein is one row after TCRdb ran MiXCR on the reads. The sample includes a few hundred thousand distinct CDR3 sequences, under 65% of them seen just once. Sequencing was done on a sample of sorted CD4+, CD8+, or CD8+CD57+ T cells (not recorded which) from PBMCs. The receptors originated from a human donor in good health.

In DNA, the CDR3 is TGTGCCATCACCCCTCGCAGGGAAGAGGATGGCTACACCTTC. Protein sequence: CAITPRREEDGYTF. The J gene is TRBJ1-2, the V gene TRBV10-3; D possibly corresponds to TRBD1 (5 bases). The V end lost 7 bases, the J end lost 6 bases, and 18 bases lay between the germline ends. Germline lookup yields CDR1 ENHRY and CDR2 SYGVKD. This CDR3 has 14 amino acids.

Note on this clonotype: A junction boundary mismatches the germline segment, possibly from a read error. This chain joins TRBV15 and TRBJ2-3; D unclear. The CDR3 covers 16 residues. Germline V gene lookup returns CDR1 LNHNV and CDR2 YYDKDF (reference sequence). The CDR3 is CATGRRTLGFTDTRYF. DNA for the CDR3: TGTGCCACCGGCAGGCGGACGCTTGGTTTCACAGATACGCGGTATTTT.

This clonotype was detected ten times or more. The chain uses TRBV6-5 and TRBJ1-2, with 7 bases matching TRBD1. The CDR3 sequence is 14 residues long. From germline, CDR1 is MNHEY and CDR2 SVGAGI. J gave up 8 bases and V 10 bases, and 16 bases lay outside the gene matches. CDR3 region: CATGRQGSFLGYTF. The CDR3 nucleotides are TGTGCCACCGGCAGACAGGGATCATTTCTCGGCTACACCTTC.

The chain has TRBV7-7 and TRBJ2-5, with a weak D call TRBD2 (5 bases). The CDR3 consists of 15 residues. From germline, CDR1 is SSHAT and CDR2 FNYEAQ (reference sequence). Trimming shortened V by 5 bases and J by 1 base, and 14 bases separated the two germline ends. The CDR3 sequence: CASSPEGLAQETQYF. Written as DNA, the CDR3 is TGTGCCAGCAGCCCCGAGGGCCTAGCCCAAGAGACCCAGTACTTC.

This clonotype was observed a handful of times. This sequence joins TRBV7-3 and TRBJ1-2; tentative D call: TRBD1 (5 bases). Trimming took 5 bases from V and 8 from J, leaving 21 bases between them. Germline V CDR1 and CDR2: SGHTA, FQGTGA. The CDR3 totals 15 residues. The CDR3 spells CASSPHPTEPKGYTF. The CDR3 DNA is TGTGCCAGCAGCCCCCATCCGACAGAACCCAAAGGCTACACCTTC. Filled out from reference TRBV7-3 and TRBJ1-2, the complete variable domain reads GAGVSQTPSNKVTEKGKYVELRCDPISGHTALYWYRQSLGQGPEFLIYFQGTGAADDSGLPNDRFFAVRPEGSVSTLKIQRTERGDSAVYLCASSPHPTEPKGYTFGSGTRLTVV.

The rearrangement joins TRBV20-1 to TRBJ2-3; unclear D gene. Between the trimmed V and J ends, which lost 5 bases and 4 bases, there was a span of 13 bases. The V gene's germline CDR1 is DFQATT and CDR2 SNEGSKA (reference sequence). The CDR3 is 13 amino acids. The CDR3 is CSASGLRADTQYF. CDR3 DNA sequence: TGCAGTGCTTCCGGGCTCCGCGCAGATACGCAGTATTTT.

The rearrangement joins TRBV20-1 to TRBJ2-1, with 7 bases lining up with TRBD2. Germline trimming cut 1 base from V and 0 bases from J; bases unmatched to any gene: 6. CDR1 DFQATT and CDR2 SNEGSKA come from the germline V gene (reference sequence). This CDR3 has 16 amino acids. The DNA for the CDR3 is TGCAGTGCTAGAGTCCTCCCTAGCGGCTCCTACAATGAGCAGTTCTTC. Translated: CSARVLPSGSYNEQFF.

A remark on this clonotype: This may be a read error, as it is one base from a much larger clone. The V gene is TRBV7-2, the J gene TRBJ2-7; 13 bases fit TRBD2. The length of the CDR3 is 14 residues. V was clipped by 4 bases and J by 7 bases; unmatched bases: 4. The germline CDR1 and CDR2 sequences are SGHTA and FQGNSA. CDR3 sequence (DNA): TGTGCCAGCAGCTGGACTAGCGGGGGCCATGAGCAGTACTTC. It yields the protein CASSWTSGGHEQYF.

This clonotype came up many times. The rearrangement joins TRBV11-3 to TRBJ2-7, with D possibly being TRBD1 or TRBD2 (5 bases each). The CDR3 is 14 amino acids. V was clipped by 1 base and J by 2 bases, with 9 bases between them. Germline V CDR1 and CDR2: SGHNT, YENEEA. The CDR3 nucleotides are TGTGCCAGCAGCTTAGTGGGGGACGCCTACGAGCAGTACTTC. Translating it yields CASSLVGDAYEQYF. Looking up the rest from reference TRBV11-3 and TRBJ2-7 gives the full variable domain: EAGVVQSPRYKIIEKKQPVAFWCNPISGHNTLYWYLQNLGQGPELLIRYENEEAVDDSQLPKDRFSAERLKGVDSTLKIQPAELGDSAVYLCASSLVGDAYEQYFGPGTRLTVT.

The gene calls are TRBV10-3 and TRBJ2-1; possible D gene TRBD2, 5 bases. This CDR3 is 15 amino acids long. V lost 4 bases, J lost 7 bases, and 17 bases lay in between. Germline-derived CDR1 and CDR2 are ENHRY and SYGVKD. The CDR3 DNA reads TGTGCCATCAGTGGGGATCTAGGAGGTGGGAATGAGCAGTTCTTC. This sequence encodes CAISGDLGGGNEQFF.

This clonotype was counted a single time. This chain links TRBV24-1 with TRBJ1-2, with TRBD1 matching 7 bases. V shed 3 bases, J shed 5 bases, and the junction held 5 bases outside the gene matches. Per germline, CDR1 KGHDR and CDR2 SFDVKD. The CDR3 is made up of 14 amino acids. CDR3 sequence reads: CATSDQTQGYGYTF. CDR3 nucleotide sequence: TGTGCCACCAGTGATCAGACACAGGGGTATGGCTACACCTTC.

The chain joins TRBV5-1 to TRBJ2-1; TRBD1 matches 8 bases. This CDR3 has 15 amino acids. The germline gives CDR1 SGHRS, CDR2 YFSETQ. Trimming removed 3 bases from V and 9 bases from J; junction bases left unmatched: 11. The CDR3 protein is CASSYFLTGEGEQFF. CDR3 in DNA: TGCGCCAGCAGCTACTTTCTGACAGGGGAAGGTGAGCAGTTCTTC.

This clonotype was picked up a small number of times. V usage is TRBV29-1 and J usage is TRBJ1-2, with D possibly matching TRBD1 (6 bases). The CDR3 is 13 amino acids. Germline V lookup: CDR1 SQVTM, CDR2 ANQGSEA. Deletions cut 7 bases from V and 7 bases from J, with 19 bases between. The CDR3 DNA reads as TGCAGCGGACTCTGGGGGGGGGCAGCTGGCTACACCTTC. This translates into CSGLWGGAAGYTF.

The rearrangement joins TRBV7-3 to TRBJ1-4; no definite D call. The CDR3 extends over 13 amino acids. Trimming took 10 bases from V and 8 from J, leaving 17 bases between them. Per the germline V gene, CDR1 is SGHTA and CDR2 is FQGTGA. CDR3 coding DNA: TGTGCCATCACCCCAGACGGTAACGAAAAACTGTTTTTT. Its translation is CAITPDGNEKLFF.

This rearrangement joins TRBV7-3 to TRBJ1-6, with D possibly matching TRBD1 (6 bases). Germline-derived CDR1 and CDR2 are SGHTA and FQGTGA. This CDR3 has 15 residues. V dropped 5 bases and J dropped 13 bases, with 21 bases sitting between them. CDR3 amino acids: CASSVGQDSNQPLHF. The CDR3 DNA follows: TGTGCCAGCAGCGTAGGGCAGGACAGCAATCAGCCCCTCCACTTT.

This clonotype was picked up many times. CDR3 nucleotide sequence: TGCAGTGCTAGAGCAGGGGGTGGGCAGTTCTTC. Amino acid sequence: CSARAGGGQFF. The genes are TRBV20-1 and TRBJ2-1, with TRBD1 matching over 7 bases. Germline values: CDR1 DFQATT, CDR2 SNEGSKA (reference sequence). Trimming took 1 base from V and 12 from J; bases not matched to a gene: 3. This CDR3 has 11 amino acids.

The chain employs TRBV7-8 and TRBJ1-3, with 7 bases lining up with TRBD1. Per the germline V gene, CDR1 is SGHVS and CDR2 is FQNEAQ. The junction had 5 bases not matched to a gene; V was cut back by 5 bases and J by 4 bases. The CDR3 totals 14 residues. The CDR3 DNA follows: TGTGCCAGCAGCCCTCGGGACAGCGGAAACACCATATATTTT. Its protein product is CASSPRDSGNTIYF.

The chain recombines TRBV6-5 with TRBJ2-1; 8 positions match TRBD2. CDR1 is MNHEY and CDR2 is SVGAGI in the germline V gene. The V gene end was trimmed by 6 bases and the J gene end by 2 bases; junction bases not matched to a gene: 9. The CDR3 runs 16 residues. The CDR3 sequence: CASSGAPGLAYNEQFF. The CDR3 bases are TGTGCCAGCAGCGGAGCGCCGGGACTAGCCTACAATGAGCAGTTCTTC.

At least ten counts were recorded for this clonotype. V gene TRBV4-2 combines with J gene TRBJ2-5; the D gene is possibly TRBD2 (7 bases). Trimming removed 4 bases at V and 0 bases at J, with 15 bases between. The CDR3 totals 16 residues. Germline loops: CDR1 LGHNA, CDR2 YNFKEQ. The CDR3: CASSPLGGGDQETQYF. The CDR3 DNA reads TGTGCCAGCAGCCCCCTGGGAGGGGGGGACCAAGAGACCCAGTACTTC.

The rearrangement uses TRBV13 and TRBJ2-2, with D maybe TRBD2 (7 bases). Trimming shortened V by 2 bases and J by 0 bases, and 13 bases separated the two germline ends. Germline-derived CDR1 and CDR2 are PRHDT and FYEKMQ (reference sequence). There are 17 residues in the CDR3. CDR3 nucleotide sequence: TGTGCCAGCAGCTTACCAGGGGCGGGGGCGAACACCGGGGAGCTGTTTTTT. Translating it yields CASSLPGAGANTGELFF.

The V call is TRBV25-1, the J call TRBJ2-7; possible D gene TRBD1, 5 bases. The CDR3 is 13 residues long. Trimming cost V 5 bases and J 4 bases, with 12 bases left between them. Germline CDR1 and CDR2: MGHDK and SYGVNS. In DNA, the CDR3 is TGTGCCAGCAGTCACGAAGGGGTTTACGAGCAGTACTTC. Amino acids: CASSHEGVYEQYF.

DNA of the CDR3: TGTGCCAGTAGTATTGGGGGACAGACATTGAACACTGAAGCTTTCTTT. Its protein product is CASSIGGQTLNTEAFF. V gene TRBV19 combines with J gene TRBJ1-1; 7 positions agree with TRBD1. With 3 bases clipped from V and 0 bases from J, the junction kept 7 bases outside the gene matches. Germline CDR1 and CDR2: LNHDA and SQIVND (reference sequence). The CDR3 extends over 16 amino acids.

V usage is TRBV12-5 and J usage is TRBJ2-7, with TRBD1 matching over 9 bases. Germline trimming cut 6 bases from V and 3 bases from J; bases unmatched to any gene: 6. The CDR3 loop spans 14 amino acids. From germline, CDR1 is LGHNT and CDR2 FRNRAP. The CDR3 loop reads CASGRGQGNYEQYF. CDR3 nucleotide sequence: TGTGCTAGTGGCCGAGGACAGGGGAACTACGAGCAGTACTTC. The variable domain in full, completed from reference TRBV12-5 and TRBJ2-7, reads DARVTQTPRHKVTEMGQEVTMRCQPILGHNTVFWYRQTMMQGLELLAYFRNRAPLDDSGMPKDRFSAEMPDATLATLKIQPSEPRDSAVYFCASGRGQGNYEQYFGPGTRLTVT.

The chain combines TRBV7-9 with TRBJ2-5, with TRBD1 as a possible D gene (8 bases). V lost 4 bases and J lost 4, with 13 bases in between. Per germline, CDR1 SEHNR and CDR2 FQNEAQ (reference sequence). The CDR3 is made up of 14 amino acids. The CDR3 sequence is CASSWGGTGETQYF. Here the CDR3 DNA reads TGTGCCAGCAGCTGGGGGGGGACAGGAGAGACCCAGTACTTC.

This clonotype was observed many times. V and J are TRBV7-2 and TRBJ1-2; D gene ambiguous. The CDR3 is made up of 16 amino acids. In germline, CDR1 is SGHTA, CDR2 FQGNSA. The germline V and J ends were trimmed by 5 bases and 0 bases, with 16 bases remaining between them. This CDR3 is CASSPREAKSNYGYTF. The CDR3 DNA reads as TGTGCCAGCAGCCCCCGGGAGGCGAAATCTAACTATGGCTACACCTTC.

This chain joins TRBV15 and TRBJ2-2; D gene ambiguous. This CDR3 is 14 amino acids long. The germline V and J ends were trimmed by 1 base and 2 bases, with 5 bases remaining between them. The germline V gene has CDR1 LNHNV and CDR2 YYDKDF (reference sequence). The CDR3 DNA follows: TGTGCCACCAGCAGAGGCTATAACACCGGGGAGCTGTTTTTT. This gives the protein CATSRGYNTGELFF. Complete variable domain (other parts from reference TRBV15 and TRBJ2-2): DAMVIQNPRYQVTQFGKPVTLSCSQTLNHNVMYWYQQKSSQAPKLLFHYYDKDFNNEADTPDNFQSRRPNTSFCFLDIRSPGLGDTAMYLCATSRGYNTGELFFGEGSRLTVL.

CDR3 bases: TGTGCCAGTAGTCCAGGGGGCTTAGATTCACCCCTCCACTTT. It is translated as CASSPGGLDSPLHF. The gene calls are TRBV19 and TRBJ1-6, with TRBD1 matching over 8 bases. This CDR3 contains 14 residues. J was trimmed by 8 bases and V by 5 bases; bases with no gene match: 5. CDR1 is LNHDA and CDR2 is SQIVND in the germline V gene (reference sequence).

As regards this clonotype: Mismatch with germline at one junction end may stem from a read error. The chain couples TRBV10-3 to TRBJ2-7; maybe TRBD2 (5 bases). Per the germline V gene, CDR1 is ENHRY and CDR2 is SYGVKD. CDR3 length: 17 residues. This chain's CDR3 is CTISESAPTLASYEQYF. CDR3 DNA: TGTACCATCAGTGAGTCGGCTCCGACCTTAGCGTCCTACGAGCAGTACTTC.

This clonotype was counted at least ten times. The V gene is TRBV9, the J gene TRBJ2-7; the D call may be TRBD1 or TRBD2 (5 bases each). The ends were cut back, 2 bases at V and 2 bases at J, with 8 bases in the middle. Germline assignment: CDR1 SGDLS and CDR2 YYNGEE. The CDR3 length is 13 residues. The CDR3 bases are TGTGCCAGCAGCGTCGGGACGGCCTACGAGCAGTACTTC. As protein: CASSVGTAYEQYF.